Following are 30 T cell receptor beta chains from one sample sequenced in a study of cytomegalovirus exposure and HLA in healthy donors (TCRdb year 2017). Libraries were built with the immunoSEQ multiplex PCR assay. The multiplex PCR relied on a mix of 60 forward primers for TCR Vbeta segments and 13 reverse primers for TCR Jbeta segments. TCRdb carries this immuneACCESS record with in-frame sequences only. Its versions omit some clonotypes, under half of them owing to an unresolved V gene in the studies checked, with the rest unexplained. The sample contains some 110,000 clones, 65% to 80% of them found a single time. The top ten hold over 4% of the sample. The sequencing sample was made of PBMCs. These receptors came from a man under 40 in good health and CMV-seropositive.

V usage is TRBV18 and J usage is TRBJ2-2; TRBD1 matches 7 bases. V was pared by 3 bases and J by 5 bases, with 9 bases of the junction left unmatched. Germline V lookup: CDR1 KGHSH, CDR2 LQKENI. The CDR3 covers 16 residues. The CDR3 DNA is TGTGCCAGCTCACCCTCAGACAGGGTATCAACCGGGGAGCTGTTTTTT. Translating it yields CASSPSDRVSTGELFF.

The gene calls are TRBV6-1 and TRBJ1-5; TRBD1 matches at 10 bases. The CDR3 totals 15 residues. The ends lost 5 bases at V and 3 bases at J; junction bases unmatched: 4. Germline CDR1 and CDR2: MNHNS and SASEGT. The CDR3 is CASSKTGGPNQPQHF. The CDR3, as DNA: TGTGCCAGCAGTAAGACAGGGGGCCCCAATCAGCCCCAGCATTTT.

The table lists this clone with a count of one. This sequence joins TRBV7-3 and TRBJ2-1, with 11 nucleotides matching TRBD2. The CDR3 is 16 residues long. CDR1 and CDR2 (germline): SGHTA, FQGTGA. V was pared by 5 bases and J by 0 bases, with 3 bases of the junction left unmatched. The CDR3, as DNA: TGTGCCAGCAGCCGTAGCGGGGGGGCCTCCTACAATGAGCAGTTCTTC. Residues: CASSRSGGASYNEQFF.

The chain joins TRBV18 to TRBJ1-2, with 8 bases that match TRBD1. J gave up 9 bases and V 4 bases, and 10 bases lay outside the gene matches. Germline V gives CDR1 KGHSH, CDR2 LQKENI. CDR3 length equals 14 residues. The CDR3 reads CASSRTGQGESYTF. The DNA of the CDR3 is TGTGCCAGCTCACGAACCGGACAGGGCGAAAGCTACACCTTC. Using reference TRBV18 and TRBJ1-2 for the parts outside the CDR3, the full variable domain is NAGVMQNPRHLVRRRGQEARLRCSPMKGHSHVYWYRQLPEEGLKFMVYLQKENIIDESGMPKERFSAEFPKEGPSILRIQQVVRGDSAAYFCASSRTGQGESYTFGSGTRLTVV.

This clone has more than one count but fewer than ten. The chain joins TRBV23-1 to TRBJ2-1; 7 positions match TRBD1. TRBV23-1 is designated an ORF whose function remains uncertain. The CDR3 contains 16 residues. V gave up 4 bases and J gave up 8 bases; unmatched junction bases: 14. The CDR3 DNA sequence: TGCGCCAGCAGTCTGGAAACAGGGGTTATTGCTTATGAGCAGTTCTTC. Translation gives CASSLETGVIAYEQFF.

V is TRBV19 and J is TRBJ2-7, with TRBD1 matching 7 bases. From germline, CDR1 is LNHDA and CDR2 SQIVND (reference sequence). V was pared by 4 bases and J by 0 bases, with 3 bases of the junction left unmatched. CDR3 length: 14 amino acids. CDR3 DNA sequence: TGTGCCAGTAGTACCCGGGACAGCTCCTACGAGCAGTACTTC. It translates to CASSTRDSSYEQYF.

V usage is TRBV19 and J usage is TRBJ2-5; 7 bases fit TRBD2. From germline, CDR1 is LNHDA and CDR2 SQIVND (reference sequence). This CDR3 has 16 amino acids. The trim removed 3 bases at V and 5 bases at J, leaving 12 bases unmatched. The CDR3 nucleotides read TGTGCCAGTAGTATCTTAACTAGCGCCTTCCGGGAGACCCAGTACTTC. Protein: CASSILTSAFRETQYF.

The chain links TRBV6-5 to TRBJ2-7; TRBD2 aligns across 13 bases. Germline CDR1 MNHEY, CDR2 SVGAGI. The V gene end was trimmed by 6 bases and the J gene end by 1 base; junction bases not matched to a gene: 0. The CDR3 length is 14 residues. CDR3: CASRGLAGSYEQYF. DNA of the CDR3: TGTGCCAGCAGGGGACTAGCGGGGTCCTACGAGCAGTACTTC.

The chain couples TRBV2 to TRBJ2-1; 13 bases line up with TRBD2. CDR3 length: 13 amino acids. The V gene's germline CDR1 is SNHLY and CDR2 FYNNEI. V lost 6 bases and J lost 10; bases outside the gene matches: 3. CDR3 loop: CASRGLAGREQFF. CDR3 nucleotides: TGTGCCAGCAGGGGACTAGCGGGGAGGGAGCAGTTCTTC.

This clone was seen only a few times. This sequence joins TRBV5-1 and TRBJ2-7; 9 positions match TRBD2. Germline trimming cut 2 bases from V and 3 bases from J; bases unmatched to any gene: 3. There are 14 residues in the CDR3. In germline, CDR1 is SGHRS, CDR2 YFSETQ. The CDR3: CASSFRAGGYEQYF. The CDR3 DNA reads TGCGCCAGCAGCTTTCGAGCGGGGGGCTACGAGCAGTACTTC.

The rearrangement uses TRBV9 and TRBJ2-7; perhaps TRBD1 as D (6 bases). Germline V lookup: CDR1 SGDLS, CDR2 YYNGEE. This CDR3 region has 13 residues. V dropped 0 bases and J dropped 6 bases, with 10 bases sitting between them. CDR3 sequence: CASSVGQETEQYF. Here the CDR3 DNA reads TGTGCCAGCAGCGTAGGACAGGAGACCGAGCAGTACTTC.

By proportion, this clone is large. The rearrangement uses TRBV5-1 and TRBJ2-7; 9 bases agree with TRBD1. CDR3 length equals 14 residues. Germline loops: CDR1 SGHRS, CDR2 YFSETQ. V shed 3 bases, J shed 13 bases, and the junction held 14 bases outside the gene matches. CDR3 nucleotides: TGCGCCAGCAGCTGGGACAGGGCTACCTACGAGCCCTACTTC. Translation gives CASSWDRATYEPYF.

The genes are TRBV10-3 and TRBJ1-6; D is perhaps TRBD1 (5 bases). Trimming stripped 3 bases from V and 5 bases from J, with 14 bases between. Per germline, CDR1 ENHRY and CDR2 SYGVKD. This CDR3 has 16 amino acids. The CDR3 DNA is TGTGCCATCAGTGAAGCCAGGGCCAGAAATAATTCACCCCTCCACTTT. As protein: CAISEARARNNSPLHF.

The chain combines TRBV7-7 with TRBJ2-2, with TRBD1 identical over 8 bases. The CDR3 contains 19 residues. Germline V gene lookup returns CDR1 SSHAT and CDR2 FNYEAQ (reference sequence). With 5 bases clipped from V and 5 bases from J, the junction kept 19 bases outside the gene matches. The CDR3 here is CASSTTRRTGIPGTGELFF. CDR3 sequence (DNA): TGTGCCAGCAGCACTACGAGGCGGACAGGGATTCCTGGAACCGGGGAGCTGTTTTTT.

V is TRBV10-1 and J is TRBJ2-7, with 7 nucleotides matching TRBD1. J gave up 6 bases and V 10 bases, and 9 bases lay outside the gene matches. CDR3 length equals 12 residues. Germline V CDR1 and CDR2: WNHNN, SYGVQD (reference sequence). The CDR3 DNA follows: TGCGCCACCAGACAGGGTTCCGGCGAGCAGTACTTC. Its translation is CATRQGSGEQYF.

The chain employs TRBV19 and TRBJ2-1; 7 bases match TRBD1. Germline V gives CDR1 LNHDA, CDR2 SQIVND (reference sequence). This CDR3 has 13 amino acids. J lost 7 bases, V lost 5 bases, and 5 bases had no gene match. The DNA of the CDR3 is TGTGCCAGTAGTTCGGGACAGACTAATGAGCAGTTCTTC. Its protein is CASSSGQTNEQFF.

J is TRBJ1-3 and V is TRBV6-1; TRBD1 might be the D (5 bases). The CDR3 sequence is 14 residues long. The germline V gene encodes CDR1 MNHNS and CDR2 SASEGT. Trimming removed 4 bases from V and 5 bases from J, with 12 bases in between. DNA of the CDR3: TGTGCCAGCAGTGCCCCCGACAGCCGAAACACCATATATTTT. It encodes CASSAPDSRNTIYF.

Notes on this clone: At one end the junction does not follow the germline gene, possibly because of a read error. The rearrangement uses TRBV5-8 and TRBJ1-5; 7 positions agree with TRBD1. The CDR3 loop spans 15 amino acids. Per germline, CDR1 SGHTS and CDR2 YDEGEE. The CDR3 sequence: CASSLVQGGNQPQHF. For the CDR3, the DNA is TGTGCCAGCAGCTTGGTCCAGGGGGGCAACCAGCCCCAGCATTTT.

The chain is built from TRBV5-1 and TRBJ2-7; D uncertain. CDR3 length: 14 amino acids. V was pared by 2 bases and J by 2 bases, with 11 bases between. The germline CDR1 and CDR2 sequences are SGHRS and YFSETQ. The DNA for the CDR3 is TGCGCCAGCAGCTTTCAACCAGGCCCCTACGAGCAGTACTTC. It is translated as CASSFQPGPYEQYF.

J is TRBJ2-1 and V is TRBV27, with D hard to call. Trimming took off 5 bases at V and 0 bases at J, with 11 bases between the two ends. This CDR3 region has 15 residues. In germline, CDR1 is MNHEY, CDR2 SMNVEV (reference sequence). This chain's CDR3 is CASSPQVSSYNEQFF. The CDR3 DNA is TGTGCCAGCAGTCCCCAGGTGAGCTCCTACAATGAGCAGTTCTTC.

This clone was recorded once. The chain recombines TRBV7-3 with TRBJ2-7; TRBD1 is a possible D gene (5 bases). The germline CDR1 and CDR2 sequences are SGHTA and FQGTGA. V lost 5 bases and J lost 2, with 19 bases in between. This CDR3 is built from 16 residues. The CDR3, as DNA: TGTGCCAGCAGCCCCAAAGGTCACTTGGGGCCCTACGAGCAGTACTTC. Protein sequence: CASSPKGHLGPYEQYF.

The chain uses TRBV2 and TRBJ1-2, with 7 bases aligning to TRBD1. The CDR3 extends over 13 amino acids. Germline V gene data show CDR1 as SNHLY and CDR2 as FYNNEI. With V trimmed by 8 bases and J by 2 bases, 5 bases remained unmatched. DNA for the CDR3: TGTGCCAGCGAGACAGGGTGGAACTATGGCTACACCTTC. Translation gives CASETGWNYGYTF.

The CDR3 is CASSRISLTGIPYEQYF. The CDR3 region has the DNA TGTGCCAGCAGCCGAATCAGTTTAACAGGGATCCCCTACGAGCAGTACTTC. This rearrangement joins TRBV4-2 to TRBJ2-7, with D tentatively TRBD1 (6 bases). V was pared by 4 bases and J by 2 bases, with 21 bases between. Germline loops: CDR1 LGHNA, CDR2 YNFKEQ. The CDR3 consists of 17 residues.

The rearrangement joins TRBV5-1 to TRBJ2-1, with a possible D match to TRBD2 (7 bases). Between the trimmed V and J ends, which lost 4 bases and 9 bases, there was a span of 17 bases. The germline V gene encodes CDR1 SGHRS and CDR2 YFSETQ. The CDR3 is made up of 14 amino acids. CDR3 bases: TGCGCCAGCAGCGCGGGGGCCCGATGGGGTGAGCAGTTCTTC. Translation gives CASSAGARWGEQFF. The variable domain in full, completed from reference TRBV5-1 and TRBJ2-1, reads KAGVTQTPRYLIKTRGQQVTLSCSPISGHRSVSWYQQTPGQGLQFLFEYFSETQRNKGNFPGRFSGRQFSNSRSEMNVSTLELGDSALYLCASSAGARWGEQFFGPGTRLTVL.

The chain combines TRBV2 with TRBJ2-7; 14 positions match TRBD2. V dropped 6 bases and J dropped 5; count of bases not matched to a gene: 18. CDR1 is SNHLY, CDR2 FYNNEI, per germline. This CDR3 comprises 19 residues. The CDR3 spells CASSVPGTSGGKRQDEQYF. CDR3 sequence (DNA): TGTGCCAGCAGCGTGCCCGGGACTAGCGGGGGCAAACGTCAGGACGAGCAGTACTTC.

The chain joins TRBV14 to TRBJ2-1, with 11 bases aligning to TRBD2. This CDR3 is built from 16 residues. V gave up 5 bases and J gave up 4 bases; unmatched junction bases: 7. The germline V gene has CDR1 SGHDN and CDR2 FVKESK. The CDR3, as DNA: TGTGCCAGCAGCGGCCACGTAGCGGGGGGGTACAATGAGCAGTTCTTC. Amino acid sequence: CASSGHVAGGYNEQFF.

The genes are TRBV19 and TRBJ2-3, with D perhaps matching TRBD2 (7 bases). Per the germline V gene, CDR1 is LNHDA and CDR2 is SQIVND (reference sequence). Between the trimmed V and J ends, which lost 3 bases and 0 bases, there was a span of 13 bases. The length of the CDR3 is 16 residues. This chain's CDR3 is CASSMWGGQSTDTQYF. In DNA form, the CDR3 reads TGTGCCAGTAGTATGTGGGGGGGCCAGAGCACAGATACGCAGTATTTT.

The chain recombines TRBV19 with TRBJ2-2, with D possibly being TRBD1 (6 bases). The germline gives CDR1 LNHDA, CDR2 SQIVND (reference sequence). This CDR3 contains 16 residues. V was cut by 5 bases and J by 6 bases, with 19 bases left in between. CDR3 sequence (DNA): TGTGCCAGTAGTCCTCTCCCGAACAGGGACCCCGGGGAGCTGTTTTTT. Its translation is CASSPLPNRDPGELFF.

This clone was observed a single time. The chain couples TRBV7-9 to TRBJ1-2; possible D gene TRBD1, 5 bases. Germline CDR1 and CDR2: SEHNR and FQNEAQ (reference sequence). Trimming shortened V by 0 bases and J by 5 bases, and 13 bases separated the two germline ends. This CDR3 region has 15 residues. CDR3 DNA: TGTGCCAGCAGCTTAGCAGGACAAGACGCTTATGGCTACACCTTC. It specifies CASSLAGQDAYGYTF.

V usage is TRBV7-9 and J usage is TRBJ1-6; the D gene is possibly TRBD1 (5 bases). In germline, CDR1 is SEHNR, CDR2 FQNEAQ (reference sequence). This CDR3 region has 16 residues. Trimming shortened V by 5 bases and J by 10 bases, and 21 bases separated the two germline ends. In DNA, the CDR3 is TGTGCCAGCAGCCCGGGGGACGGCGACAGTGGATCACCCCTCCACTTT. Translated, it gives CASSPGDGDSGSPLHF.